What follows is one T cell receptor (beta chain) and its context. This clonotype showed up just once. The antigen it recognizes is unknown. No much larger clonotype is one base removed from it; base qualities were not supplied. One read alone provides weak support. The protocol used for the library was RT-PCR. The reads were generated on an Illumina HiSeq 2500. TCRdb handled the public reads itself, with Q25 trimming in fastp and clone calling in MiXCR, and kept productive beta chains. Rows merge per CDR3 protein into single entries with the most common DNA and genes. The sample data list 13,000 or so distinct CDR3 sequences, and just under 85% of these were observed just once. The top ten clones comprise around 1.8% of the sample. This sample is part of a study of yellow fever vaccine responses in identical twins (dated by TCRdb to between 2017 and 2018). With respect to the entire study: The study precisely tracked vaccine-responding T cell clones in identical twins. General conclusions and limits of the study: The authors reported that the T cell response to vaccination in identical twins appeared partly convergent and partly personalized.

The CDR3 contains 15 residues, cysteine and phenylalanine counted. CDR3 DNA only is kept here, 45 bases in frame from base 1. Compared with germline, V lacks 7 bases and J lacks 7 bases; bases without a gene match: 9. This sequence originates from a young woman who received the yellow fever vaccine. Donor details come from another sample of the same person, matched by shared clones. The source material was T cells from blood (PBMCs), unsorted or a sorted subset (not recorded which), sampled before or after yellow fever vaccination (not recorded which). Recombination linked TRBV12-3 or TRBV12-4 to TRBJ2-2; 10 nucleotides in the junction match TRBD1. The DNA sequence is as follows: TGTGCCAGCACCCCCGGGACAGGGGTGGGCGGGGAGCTGTTTTTT. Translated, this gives CASTPGTGVGGELFF.